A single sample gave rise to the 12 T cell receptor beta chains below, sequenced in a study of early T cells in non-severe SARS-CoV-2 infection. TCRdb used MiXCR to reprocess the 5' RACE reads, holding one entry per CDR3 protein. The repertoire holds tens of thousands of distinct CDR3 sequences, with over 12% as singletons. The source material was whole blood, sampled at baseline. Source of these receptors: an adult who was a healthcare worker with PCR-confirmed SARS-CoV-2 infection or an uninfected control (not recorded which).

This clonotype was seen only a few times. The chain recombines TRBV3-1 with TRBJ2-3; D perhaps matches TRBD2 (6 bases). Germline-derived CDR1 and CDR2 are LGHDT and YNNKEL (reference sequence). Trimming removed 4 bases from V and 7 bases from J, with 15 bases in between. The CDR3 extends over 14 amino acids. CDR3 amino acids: CASSLRDSRNTQYF. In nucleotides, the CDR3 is TGTGCCAGCAGCCTTCGGGACTCCAGGAATACGCAGTATTTT.

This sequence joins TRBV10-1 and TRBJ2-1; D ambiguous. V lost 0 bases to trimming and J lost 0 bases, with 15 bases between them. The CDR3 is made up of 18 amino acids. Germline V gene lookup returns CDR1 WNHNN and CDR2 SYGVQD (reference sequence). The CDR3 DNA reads TGCGCCAGCAGTGAGTCGAAGGGCGGACCAAGCTCCTACAATGAGCAGTTCTTC. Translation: CASSESKGGPSSYNEQFF.

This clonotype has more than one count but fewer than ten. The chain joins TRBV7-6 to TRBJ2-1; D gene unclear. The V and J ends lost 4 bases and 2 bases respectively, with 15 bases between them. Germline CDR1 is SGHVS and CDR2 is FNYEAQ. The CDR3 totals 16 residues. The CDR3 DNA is TGTGCCAGCAGCTCTCCGAAGGGTCAGACCTACAATGAGCAGTTCTTC. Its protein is CASSSPKGQTYNEQFF.

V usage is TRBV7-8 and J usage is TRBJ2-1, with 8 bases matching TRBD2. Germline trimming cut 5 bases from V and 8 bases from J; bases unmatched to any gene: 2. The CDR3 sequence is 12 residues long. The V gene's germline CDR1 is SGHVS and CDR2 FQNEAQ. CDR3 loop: CASSPGLDEQFF. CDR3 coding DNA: TGTGCCAGCAGCCCGGGACTAGATGAGCAGTTCTTC.

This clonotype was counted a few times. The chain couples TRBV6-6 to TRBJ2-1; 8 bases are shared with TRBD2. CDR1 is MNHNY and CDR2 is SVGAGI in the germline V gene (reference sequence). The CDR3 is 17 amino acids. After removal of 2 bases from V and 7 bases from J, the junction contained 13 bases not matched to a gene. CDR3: CASSYLRRREGTNEQFF. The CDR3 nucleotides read TGTGCCAGCAGTTACCTTCGGCGACGGGAGGGGACGAATGAGCAGTTCTTC.

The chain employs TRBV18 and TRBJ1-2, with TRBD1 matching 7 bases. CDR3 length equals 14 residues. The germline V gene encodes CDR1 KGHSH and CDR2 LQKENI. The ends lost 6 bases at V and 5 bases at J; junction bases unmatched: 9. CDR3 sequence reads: CASSLQAQGYGYTF. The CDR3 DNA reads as TGTGCCAGCTCCCTCCAGGCACAGGGGTATGGCTACACCTTC.

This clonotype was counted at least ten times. The CDR3 bases are TGCGCCAGCAGCCTGCCGAAACCGGGACAGGGGGACCGGGGCGAGCAGTACTTC. Encoded protein: CASSLPKPGQGDRGEQYF. V and J are TRBV4-1 and TRBJ2-7; 11 nucleotides align to TRBD1. The CDR3 has 18 residues. Germline CDR1 and CDR2: MGHRA and YSYEKL. With V trimmed by 4 bases and J by 6 bases, 17 bases remained unmatched.

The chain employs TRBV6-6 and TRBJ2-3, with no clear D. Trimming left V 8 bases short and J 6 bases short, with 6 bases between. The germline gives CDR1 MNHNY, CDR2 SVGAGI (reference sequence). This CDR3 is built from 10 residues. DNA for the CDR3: TGTGCCAGCTTTGGGGATACGCAGTATTTT. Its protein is CASFGDTQYF.

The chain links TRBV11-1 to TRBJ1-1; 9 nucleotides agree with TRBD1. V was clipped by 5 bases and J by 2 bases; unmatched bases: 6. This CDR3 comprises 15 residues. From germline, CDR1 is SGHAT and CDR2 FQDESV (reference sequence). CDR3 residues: CASSHDRGSNTEAFF. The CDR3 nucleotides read TGTGCCAGCAGCCATGACAGGGGGTCCAACACTGAAGCTTTCTTT.

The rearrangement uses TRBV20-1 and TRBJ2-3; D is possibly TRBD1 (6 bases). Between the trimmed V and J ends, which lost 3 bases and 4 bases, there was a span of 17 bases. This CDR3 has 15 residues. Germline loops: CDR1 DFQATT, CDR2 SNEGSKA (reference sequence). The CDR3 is CSARGQSEGADTQYF. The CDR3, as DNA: TGCAGTGCTAGGGGGCAGAGCGAGGGGGCAGATACGCAGTATTTT.

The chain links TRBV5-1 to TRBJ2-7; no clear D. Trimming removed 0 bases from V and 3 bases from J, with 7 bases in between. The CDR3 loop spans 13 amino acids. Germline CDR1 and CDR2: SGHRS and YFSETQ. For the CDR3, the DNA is TGCGCCAGCAGCTTGGTAACCGGCTACGAGCAGTACTTC. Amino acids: CASSLVTGYEQYF. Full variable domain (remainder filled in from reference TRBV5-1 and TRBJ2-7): KAGVTQTPRYLIKTRGQQVTLSCSPISGHRSVSWYQQTPGQGLQFLFEYFSETQRNKGNFPGRFSGRQFSNSRSEMNVSTLELGDSALYLCASSLVTGYEQYFGPGTRLTVT.

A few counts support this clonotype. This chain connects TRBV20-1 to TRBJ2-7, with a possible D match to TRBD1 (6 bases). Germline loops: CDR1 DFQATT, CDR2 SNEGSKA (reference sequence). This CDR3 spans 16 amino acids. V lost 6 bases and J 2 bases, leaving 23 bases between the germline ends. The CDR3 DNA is TGCAGTGCGCGAGACTCCCTCAGGGGTAGTCCCTACGAGCAGTACTTC. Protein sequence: CSARDSLRGSPYEQYF.